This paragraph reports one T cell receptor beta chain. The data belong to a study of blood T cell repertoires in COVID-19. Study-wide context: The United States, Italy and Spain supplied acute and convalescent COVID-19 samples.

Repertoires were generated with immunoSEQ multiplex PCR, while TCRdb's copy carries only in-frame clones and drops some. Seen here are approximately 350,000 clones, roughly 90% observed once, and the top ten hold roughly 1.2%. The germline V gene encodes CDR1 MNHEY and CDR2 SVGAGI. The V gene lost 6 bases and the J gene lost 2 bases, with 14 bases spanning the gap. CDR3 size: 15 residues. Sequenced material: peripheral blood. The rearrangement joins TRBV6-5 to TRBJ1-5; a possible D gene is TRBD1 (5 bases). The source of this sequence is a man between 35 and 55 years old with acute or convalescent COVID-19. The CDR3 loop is CASRPRGPRNQPQHF. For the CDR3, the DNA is TGTGCCAGCAGACCAAGGGGCCCGCGCAATCAGCCCCAGCATTTT.